Listed here is a single TCR beta chain. The antigen remains undetermined. The entry originates in a study of T cell responses to AZD1222 COVID-19 vaccine. For the study at large: Pooled together were second doses at about 4 or about 12 weeks. Whole-study findings and limits: Spike-wide vaccine-associated CD4 TCRs dominated at 160-218 and 743-854. When two AZD1222 doses had been given, Spike-specific TCR breadth and depth rose. Only six or seven AZD1222 recipients tested seropositive at baseline.

Data came from immunoSEQ multiplex PCR; TCRdb stores just in-frame clones and leaves some out. The sample holds about 130,000 clones, under 95% seen once. The germline CDR1 and CDR2 sequences are LGHNT and FRNRAP. Trimming left V 2 bases short and J 0 bases short, with 6 bases between. The CDR3 loop spans 14 amino acids. The chain employs TRBV12-5 and TRBJ2-3, with D perhaps being TRBD1 or TRBD2 (5 bases each). The source was peripheral blood, collected on day 0 of AZD1222 vaccination. The origin of this receptor is an adult in good health. Here the CDR3 DNA reads TGTGCTAGTGGTTTGTGGGGGAGCACAGATACGCAGTATTTT. Translation: CASGLWGSTDTQYF.